The 30 T cell receptor beta chains below were found in one sample sequenced in a study of Ad26.COV2.S vaccination and SARS-CoV-2 variants. The data were produced by immunoSEQ multiplex PCR, yet TCRdb's version contains in-frame clones alone and is incomplete. The sample yields 380,000 or so clones, 65% to 90% seen once. Noted treatment: some 19 received Ad26.COV2.S at low or high dose, single or two shots; roughly five received placebo; per-sample allocation not given. Samples were taken on day 63 after the first vaccine or placebo injection. The specimen comprised peripheral blood, sampled in a trial of Ad26.COV2.S vaccine versus placebo. The source is a person between 18 and 59 years old who received the Ad26.COV2.S COVID-19 vaccine or a placebo.

The chain is built from TRBV11-2 and TRBJ2-1, with 16 bases identical to TRBD2. With 5 bases clipped from V and 6 bases from J, the junction kept 13 bases outside the gene matches. Germline V gives CDR1 SGHAT, CDR2 FQNNGV. The CDR3 spans 19 residues. This chain's CDR3 is CASSPLGLAGGPGSNEQFF. The CDR3 nucleotides read TGTGCCAGCAGCCCCCTGGGACTAGCGGGAGGGCCGGGTAGCAATGAGCAGTTCTTC.

The chain combines TRBV28 with TRBJ2-1, with 8 bases fitting TRBD1. The V gene end was trimmed by 4 bases and the J gene end by 7 bases; junction bases not matched to a gene: 3. Germline V gives CDR1 MDHEN, CDR2 SYDVKM. This CDR3 is 13 amino acids long. This chain's CDR3 is CASSSGQGNEQFF. CDR3 bases: TGTGCCAGCAGTTCTGGACAGGGTAATGAGCAGTTCTTC. Supplemented by reference TRBV28 and TRBJ2-1, the full variable domain reads DVKVTQSSRYLVKRTGEKVFLECVQDMDHENMFWYRQDPGLGLRLIYFSYDVKMKEKGDIPEGYSVSREKKERFSLILESASTNQTSMYLCASSSGQGNEQFFGPGTRLTVL.

The rearrangement joins TRBV28 to TRBJ1-5; D gene unclear. This CDR3 is built from 14 residues. Germline V gene data show CDR1 as MDHEN and CDR2 as SYDVKM. Trimming took 5 bases from V and 4 from J, leaving 12 bases between them. CDR3 in amino acids: CASSTLRGNQPQHF. CDR3 sequence (DNA): TGTGCCAGCAGTACTCTCCGAGGGAATCAGCCCCAGCATTTT.

The chain carries TRBV4-2 and TRBJ2-5; perhaps TRBD2 as D (6 bases). The CDR3 has 18 amino acids. V gave up 4 bases and J gave up 1 base, with 22 bases separating them. Germline loops: CDR1 LGHNA, CDR2 YNFKEQ. The CDR3 is CASSPQQSRGTFQETQYF. The CDR3 nucleotides are TGTGCCAGCAGCCCCCAGCAATCGCGGGGTACCTTCCAAGAGACCCAGTACTTC.

The chain combines TRBV28 with TRBJ2-7; the D call may be TRBD1 or TRBD2 (5 bases each). V lost 5 bases and J 3 bases, leaving 14 bases between the germline ends. CDR1 and CDR2 (germline): MDHEN, SYDVKM. There are 14 residues in the CDR3. This CDR3 reads CASSLSGPLYEQYF. CDR3 DNA: TGTGCCAGCAGTCTCTCGGGACCACTCTACGAGCAGTACTTC.

The chain uses TRBV27 and TRBJ2-4; a weak D match, TRBD2 (6 bases). V was cut by 7 bases and J by 5 bases, with 12 bases left in between. The CDR3 spans 13 residues. Germline V gene lookup returns CDR1 MNHEY and CDR2 SMNVEV (reference sequence). CDR3 sequence reads: CASIGGDQNIQYF. CDR3 coding DNA: TGTGCCAGCATAGGAGGGGACCAAAACATTCAGTACTTC.

The chain carries TRBV28 and TRBJ1-6; 12 bases match TRBD1. Germline-derived CDR1 and CDR2 are MDHEN and SYDVKM. The CDR3 loop spans 15 amino acids. V dropped 2 bases and J dropped 8; count of bases not matched to a gene: 1. This CDR3 reads CASSLGTGGDSPLHF. The DNA for the CDR3 is TGTGCCAGCAGTTTAGGGACAGGGGGCGATTCACCCCTCCACTTT.

Written as DNA, the CDR3 is TGTGCCAGCTCACCACCGTCGGGGAGGGGAGAGACCCAGTACTTC. It is translated as CASSPPSGRGETQYF. The V and J genes are TRBV18 and TRBJ2-5, with 7 bases fitting TRBD2. The CDR3 is 15 amino acids. Looked up from germline, CDR1 is KGHSH and CDR2 is LQKENI. V trimming: 0 bases; J trimming: 4 bases; junction bases outside the gene matches: 5.

A note on this clone: A much bigger clone sits one base away, suggesting this may be a read error. The sample contains more than one DNA sequence encoding this CDR3. The V call is TRBV9, the J call TRBJ1-3, with D possibly matching TRBD1 (5 bases). This CDR3 is 13 amino acids long. The germline CDR1 and CDR2 sequences are SGDLS and YYNGEE. Trimming pared 2 bases from V and 3 bases from J, leaving 6 bases between. The CDR3 protein is CASSVGDGNTIYF. The CDR3 nucleotides are TGTGCCAGCAGCGTGGGGGATGGAAACACCATATATTTT.

By sample share, this clone is medium-sized. This sequence joins TRBV7-9 and TRBJ1-2, with 7 bases lining up with TRBD1. Trimming took 1 base from V and 5 from J; bases not matched to a gene: 4. Germline loops: CDR1 SEHNR, CDR2 FQNEAQ (reference sequence). This CDR3 comprises 14 residues. CDR3 sequence (DNA): TGTGCCAGCAGCTTAGAAGCAGGGGGGTATGGCTACACCTTC. It encodes CASSLEAGGYGYTF.

This chain links TRBV28 with TRBJ1-5; TRBD1 is a possible D gene (6 bases). The length of the CDR3 is 15 residues. Trimming pared 3 bases from V and 6 bases from J, leaving 15 bases between. Germline V CDR1 and CDR2: MDHEN, SYDVKM. The CDR3 spells CASSFPAQGGQPQHF. The CDR3 DNA reads as TGTGCCAGCAGTTTCCCGGCCCAAGGGGGTCAGCCCCAGCATTTT.

The rearrangement uses TRBV28 and TRBJ1-4; D call uncertain. CDR3 size: 14 residues. V was cut by 7 bases and J by 10 bases, with 19 bases left in between. Per germline, CDR1 MDHEN and CDR2 SYDVKM. The CDR3 region is CASTKTVALGKLFF. CDR3 nucleotide sequence: TGTGCCAGCACTAAGACTGTTGCCCTAGGAAAACTGTTTTTT.

The rearrangement links TRBV19 to TRBJ1-5, with D possibly being TRBD1 (6 bases). This CDR3 has 14 residues. With 2 bases removed from V and 3 bases from J, the gap between germline ends came to 8 bases. In germline, CDR1 is LNHDA, CDR2 SQIVND (reference sequence). The CDR3 spells CASSIRQANQPQHF. CDR3 nucleotides: TGTGCCAGTAGTATACGACAGGCCAATCAGCCCCAGCATTTT.

The chain recombines TRBV5-1 with TRBJ2-5, with D perhaps TRBD1 (6 bases). V was cut by 1 base and J by 3 bases, with 10 bases left in between. The CDR3 spans 14 residues. The germline V gene has CDR1 SGHRS and CDR2 YFSETQ. The CDR3 loop is CASSLNSGEETQYF. The CDR3 coding sequence is TGCGCCAGCAGCTTGAATTCAGGGGAAGAGACCCAGTACTTC.

The V and J genes are TRBV18 and TRBJ2-5, with a tentative D call TRBD1 (6 bases). Per the germline V gene, CDR1 is KGHSH and CDR2 is LQKENI. Trimming took 0 bases from V and 1 from J, leaving 15 bases between them. The CDR3 runs 17 residues. The CDR3 reads CASSPPRGRGSQETQYF. The CDR3 coding sequence is TGTGCCAGCTCACCACCGAGGGGCAGGGGCAGCCAAGAGACCCAGTACTTC.

This chain uses TRBV7-2 with TRBJ1-6; tentative D call: TRBD1 (5 bases). Per germline, CDR1 SGHTA and CDR2 FQGNSA. The CDR3 length is 14 residues. Between the trimmed V and J ends, which lost 6 bases and 8 bases, there was a span of 14 bases. CDR3 amino acids: CASSPDRGYSPLHF. The CDR3 DNA reads as TGTGCCAGCAGTCCCGACAGAGGATATTCACCCCTCCACTTT.

V usage is TRBV11-2 and J usage is TRBJ2-5; D unclear. This CDR3 comprises 15 residues. Germline lookup yields CDR1 SGHAT and CDR2 FQNNGV. The germline V and J ends were trimmed by 5 bases and 2 bases, with 15 bases remaining between them. The CDR3 coding sequence is TGTGCCAGCAGCCCCGAGGCCAGCCGGCAAGAGACCCAGTACTTC. Residues: CASSPEASRQETQYF.

J is TRBJ2-1 and V is TRBV6-5; 8 nucleotides line up with TRBD2. Trimming cost V 8 bases and J 8 bases; bases outside gene matches: 11. This CDR3 is built from 14 residues. Germline V gene data show CDR1 as MNHEY and CDR2 as SVGAGI. CDR3 region: CASCSSGRIYEQFF. The DNA of the CDR3 is TGTGCCAGCTGTTCGAGCGGGAGAATCTATGAGCAGTTCTTC.

In regard to this clone: This sample also contains other DNA sequences that code for the same CDR3. This sequence joins TRBV4-3 and TRBJ2-7; D perhaps matches TRBD2 (7 bases). This CDR3 region has 14 residues. Germline CDR1 LGHNA, CDR2 YSLEER. V shed 1 base and J shed 5 bases, with 12 bases lying between them. CDR3: CASSQGGGGDEQYF. The CDR3, as DNA: TGCGCCAGCAGCCAAGGGGGGGGCGGCGACGAGCAGTACTTC.

This chain joins TRBV5-4 and TRBJ2-2; TRBD1 might be the D (6 bases). There are 16 residues in the CDR3. V shed 4 bases and J shed 1 base, with 14 bases lying between them. The germline V gene has CDR1 SGHNT and CDR2 YYREEE (reference sequence). CDR3 sequence: CASSPDRDKNTGELFF. DNA for the CDR3: TGTGCCAGCAGCCCGGACCGGGACAAGAACACCGGGGAGCTGTTTTTT.

This clone is a singleton in its sample. This chain links TRBV7-3 with TRBJ2-6; D possibly corresponds to TRBD2 (6 bases). This CDR3 is 16 amino acids long. Looked up from germline, CDR1 is SGHTA and CDR2 is FQGTGA. Trimming cost V 8 bases and J 0 bases, with 14 bases left between them. The CDR3 reads CASGRGLISGANVLTF. CDR3 nucleotide sequence: TGTGCCAGCGGGCGAGGACTAATCTCTGGGGCCAACGTCCTGACTTTC.

This clone has just a few counts. The V gene is TRBV28, the J gene TRBJ1-5, with a possible D match to TRBD1 (5 bases). This CDR3 is built from 15 residues. Germline V gene data show CDR1 as MDHEN and CDR2 as SYDVKM. Trimming stripped 5 bases from V and 5 bases from J, with 16 bases between. The CDR3 sequence: CASSQSLGEDQPQHF. CDR3 DNA: TGTGCCAGCAGTCAAAGCTTGGGGGAGGATCAGCCCCAGCATTTT.

The J gene is TRBJ1-2, the V gene TRBV6-6; D is perhaps TRBD1 (6 bases). V was shortened by 10 bases and J by 4 bases, with 16 bases between the two germline ends. Germline V gene sequence: CDR1 MNHNY, CDR2 SVGAGI (reference sequence). The CDR3 is 13 amino acids. CDR3 coding DNA: TGTGCCACCCTAGTAATGGGGGCCTATGGCTACACCTTC. Its translation: CATLVMGAYGYTF.

The genes are TRBV7-9 and TRBJ1-2; no reliable D call. The CDR3 is 16 residues long. V lost 2 bases and J 4 bases, leaving 17 bases between the germline ends. In germline, CDR1 is SEHNR, CDR2 FQNEAQ (reference sequence). In nucleotides, the CDR3 is TGTGCCAGCAGCTTATCGGCACAGCCCGGGCCCTATGGCTACACCTTC. Translation gives CASSLSAQPGPYGYTF.

The chain is built from TRBV7-8 and TRBJ2-5; 9 nucleotides line up with TRBD2. CDR3 length: 16 amino acids. Looked up from germline, CDR1 is SGHVS and CDR2 is FQNEAQ. With V trimmed by 2 bases and J by 3 bases, 7 bases remained unmatched. CDR3 DNA: TGTGCCAGCAGCTTAAAGGCGGGAGGGTTAAAAGAGACCCAGTACTTC. Residues: CASSLKAGGLKETQYF.

The rearrangement joins TRBV28 to TRBJ2-5, with D possibly being TRBD1 or TRBD2 (5 bases each). CDR1 and CDR2 (germline): MDHEN, SYDVKM. The V and J ends lost 5 bases and 7 bases respectively, with 11 bases between them. This CDR3 comprises 12 residues. CDR3 amino acids: CASSEGIGTQYF. The CDR3 DNA is TGTGCCAGCAGTGAGGGGATCGGGACCCAGTACTTC.

The chain joins TRBV27 to TRBJ1-1, with D unresolved. Germline CDR1 is MNHEY and CDR2 is SMNVEV (reference sequence). V shed 4 bases and J shed 11 bases, with 17 bases lying between them. This CDR3 spans 13 amino acids. The CDR3 DNA reads as TGTGCCAGCAGTTCAGGAGGCGGTTTCGGGGCTTTCTTT. It encodes CASSSGGGFGAFF.

Details on this clone: Other DNA sequences in the sample encode the same CDR3. This chain links TRBV18 with TRBJ2-7; D may correspond to TRBD1 or TRBD2 (6 bases each). The CDR3 length is 12 residues. The germline V and J ends were trimmed by 3 bases and 5 bases, with 8 bases remaining between them. CDR1 and CDR2 (germline): KGHSH, LQKENI. The CDR3 sequence is CASSPGGDEQYF. DNA for the CDR3: TGTGCCAGCTCACCGGGGGGCGACGAGCAGTACTTC.

The J gene is TRBJ2-7, the V gene TRBV9, with D tentatively TRBD2 (5 bases). Germline V gives CDR1 SGDLS, CDR2 YYNGEE. The ends were cut back, 0 bases at V and 3 bases at J, with 13 bases in the middle. The CDR3 has 15 amino acids. The CDR3 protein is CASSVGQAAIYEQYF. CDR3 sequence (DNA): TGTGCCAGCAGCGTAGGCCAAGCGGCCATCTACGAGCAGTACTTC.

This clone was seen ten or more times. The rearrangement links TRBV19 to TRBJ1-5; TRBD1 agrees at 9 bases. From germline, CDR1 is LNHDA and CDR2 SQIVND (reference sequence). There are 15 residues in the CDR3. V shed 6 bases, J shed 5 bases, and the junction held 8 bases outside the gene matches. CDR3 in DNA: TGTGCCAGTAGCTCATCCGGGACAGGGCATCAGCCCCAGCATTTT. Its protein is CASSSSGTGHQPQHF.